This TCR beta chain was found in a study of blood T cell dynamics during melanoma immunotherapy. Germline values: CDR1 MNHNS, CDR2 SASEGT. The junction had 5 bases not matched to a gene; V was cut back by 5 bases and J by 7 bases. CDR3 length: 14 residues. In regard to this clone: Antigen specificity is unknown.

Whole-study findings and limits: Disease-control patients' PBMC repertoires became either more clonal or more diverse at W3.

Described time point: week 3, after first cycle of checkpoint inhibitor. Patients had no prior systemic cancer treatment, immunosuppressants or other active cancers. This table comes from immunoSEQ multiplex PCR, and its TCRdb copy is limited to in-frame clones, with some not included. The sample consists of roughly 7,300 clones, around 84% of them appearing once. The source material was blood, sampled from a patient treated with checkpoint blockade. The TCR was taken from a human donor with melanoma. The chain uses TRBV6-1 and TRBJ1-6, with TRBD1 matching over 7 bases. The CDR3 is CASSWGQLNSPLHF. Here the CDR3 DNA reads TGTGCCAGCAGTTGGGGACAGCTAAATTCACCCCTCCACTTT.